This TCR beta chain was sequenced during a study of radiation and T cells in renal cell carcinoma. Turning to the study itself: Nephrectomy followed 15 Gy stereotactic body radiation by 4 weeks.

Method: immunoSEQ multiplex PCR; TCRdb's copy keeps in-frame clones and lacks some. The table lists just over 95,000 clones, roughly 90% of them singletons. The CDR3 totals 16 residues. CDR1 and CDR2 from the germline V gene are SNHLY and FYNNEI. V dropped 4 bases and J dropped 0 bases, with 13 bases sitting between them. The time point denotes: baseline pretreatment blood. The treatment was: 15 Gy SBRT to primary tumor, nephrectomy 4 weeks later. General study results and limits: In blood, top tumor clones expanded by 2 weeks, shrinking by 4.

This clone was seen a handful of times. What it binds is unknown. V gene TRBV2 combines with J gene TRBJ1-3; D is unresolved. Sequencing used blood, obtained from a patient whose treatment included radiotherapy and nephrectomy. The TCR originated in a man aged 50 to 59 with renal cell carcinoma. The CDR3 DNA reads TGTGCCAGCAGTGCGAATCCTGCACACTCTGGAAACACCATATATTTT. Translation: CASSANPAHSGNTIYF.